The 15 T cell receptor beta chains below all came from one sample that was sequenced in a study of CD8 T cells in Susac syndrome. When the RNA was reverse transcribed, random hexamers were used with an input of roughly 0.5 to 1 ug. TCRdb reanalysed the immunoSEQ multiplex PCR reads using MiXCR and keeps one entry per CDR3 protein. The sample carries around 190,000 distinct CDR3 sequences, about 94% recorded once. Sequenced: CD4+ T cells from PBMCs. All receptors come from a human donor in good health.

This clonotype was seen a single time. The chain combines TRBV20-1 with TRBJ2-1; TRBD2 aligns across 8 bases. Per the germline V gene, CDR1 is DFQATT and CDR2 is SNEGSKA (reference sequence). J was trimmed by 8 bases and V by 2 bases; bases with no gene match: 8. This CDR3 spans 14 amino acids. The CDR3 spells CSARLAGTSDEQFF. CDR3 bases: TGCAGTGCTAGATTAGCGGGGACCTCCGATGAGCAGTTCTTC.

This chain uses TRBV24-1 with TRBJ2-5; tentatively, D is TRBD2 (6 bases). The V end lost 4 bases, the J end lost 7 bases, and 9 bases lay between the germline ends. In germline, CDR1 is KGHDR, CDR2 SFDVKD. This CDR3 has 12 amino acids. The chain's CDR3 is CATSDLSGTQYF. CDR3 nucleotides: TGTGCCACCAGTGACCTTAGCGGGACCCAGTACTTC.

The chain combines TRBV6-1 with TRBJ1-1, with a weak D call TRBD1 (6 bases). Germline V gives CDR1 MNHNS, CDR2 SASEGT. This CDR3 contains 13 residues. V lost 8 bases to trimming and J lost 4 bases, with 14 bases between them. CDR3 DNA sequence: TGTGCCAGCCAAGGGGGGCGGCTCACTGAAGCTTTCTTT. It codes for CASQGGRLTEAFF.

V is TRBV7-2 and J is TRBJ2-1; TRBD1 matches at 8 bases. V lost 4 bases and J lost 8; bases outside the gene matches: 10. The CDR3 runs to 15 residues. The germline V gene encodes CDR1 SGHTA and CDR2 FQGNSA. CDR3 residues: CASSSRGPFRDEQFF. The CDR3, as DNA: TGTGCCAGCAGCTCCAGGGGGCCATTTAGGGATGAGCAGTTCTTC.

The CDR3 DNA is TGTGCCAGCAGCCAAGGAGCCCATAATTCACCCCTCCACTTT. Protein: CASSQGAHNSPLHF. The chain couples TRBV3-1 to TRBJ1-6; D call uncertain. The CDR3 sequence is 14 residues long. CDR1 and CDR2 (germline): LGHDT, YNNKEL (reference sequence). Trimming stripped 1 base from V and 5 bases from J, with 6 bases between. Full variable domain (remainder filled in from reference TRBV3-1 and TRBJ1-6): DTAVSQTPKYLVTQMGNDKSIKCEQNLGHDTMYWYKQDSKKFLKIMFSYNNKELIINETVPNRFSPKSPDKAHLNLHINSLELGDSAVYFCASSQGAHNSPLHFGNGTRLTVT.

The chain combines TRBV29-1 with TRBJ2-4; 7 positions match TRBD2. Germline assignment: CDR1 SQVTM and CDR2 ANQGSEA. The V segment lost 3 bases and the J segment 7 bases; nucleotides outside the gene matches: 6. The CDR3 runs 13 residues. In DNA form, the CDR3 reads TGCAGCGTTGATGGCGGGGGTGGGAACATTCAGTACTTC. This encodes CSVDGGGGNIQYF. Full variable domain (missing parts from reference TRBV29-1 and TRBJ2-4): SAVISQKPSRDICQRGTSLTIQCQVDSQVTMMFWYRQQPGQSLTLIATANQGSEATYESGFVIDKFPISRPNLTFSTLTVSNMSPEDSSIYLCSVDGGGGNIQYFGAGTRLSVL.

CDR3 protein: CASSLQGGDGGEAFF. In nucleotides, the CDR3 is TGTGCCAGCAGCTTACAGGGGGGGGATGGTGGTGAAGCTTTCTTT. The chain has TRBV7-3 and TRBJ1-1, with 7 bases fitting TRBD1. CDR3 size: 15 residues. Looked up from germline, CDR1 is SGHTA and CDR2 is FQGTGA. V lost 2 bases to trimming and J lost 7 bases; unmatched junction nucleotides: 10.

V usage is TRBV7-2 and J usage is TRBJ2-6; D may be TRBD1 (5 bases). Trimming took 3 bases from V and 2 from J, leaving 8 bases between them. The CDR3 is 15 amino acids. Germline V gene sequence: CDR1 SGHTA, CDR2 FQGNSA. The chain's CDR3 is CASSFKGTGANVLTF. The CDR3, as DNA: TGTGCCAGCAGCTTCAAGGGGACTGGGGCCAACGTCCTGACTTTC.

This chain uses TRBV12-3 or TRBV12-4 with TRBJ2-1; D possibly matches TRBD1 or TRBD2 (5 bases each). Trimming left V 3 bases short and J 2 bases short, with 11 bases between. The CDR3 has 15 amino acids. CDR3 protein: CASSFRDLAYNEQFF. The CDR3 region has the DNA TGTGCCAGCAGTTTCCGGGACCTCGCCTACAATGAGCAGTTCTTC.

The rearrangement links TRBV3-1 to TRBJ1-6; D call uncertain. CDR3 length: 13 amino acids. Trimming pared 3 bases from V and 6 bases from J, leaving 6 bases between. Germline V CDR1 and CDR2: LGHDT, YNNKEL (reference sequence). The CDR3, as DNA: TGTGCCAGCAGCCATGGTGTTAATTCACCCCTCCACTTT. Encoded protein: CASSHGVNSPLHF. Variable domain in full (rest from reference TRBV3-1 and TRBJ1-6): DTAVSQTPKYLVTQMGNDKSIKCEQNLGHDTMYWYKQDSKKFLKIMFSYNNKELIINETVPNRFSPKSPDKAHLNLHINSLELGDSAVYFCASSHGVNSPLHFGNGTRLTVT.

The chain combines TRBV20-1 with TRBJ2-2, with TRBD1 matching 8 bases. This CDR3 spans 13 amino acids. Germline lookup yields CDR1 DFQATT and CDR2 SNEGSKA (reference sequence). The CDR3, as DNA: TGCAGAGGGCAGGGGGCTGGAAACGGGGAGCTGTTTTTT. Its translation: CRGQGAGNGELFF.

The CDR3 sequence is CASSFRQLLTGELFF. The DNA of the CDR3 is TGTGCCAGCAGTTTCCGGCAGCTCCTGACCGGGGAGCTGTTTTTT. V is TRBV12-3 or TRBV12-4 and J is TRBJ2-2; D is unclear. The V end lost 3 bases, the J end lost 5 bases, and 13 bases lay between the germline ends. This CDR3 comprises 15 residues.

J is TRBJ2-1 and V is TRBV29-1, with 9 bases matching TRBD1. V lost 7 bases and J lost 6; bases outside the gene matches: 7. The CDR3 is 13 amino acids. Germline V gene sequence: CDR1 SQVTM, CDR2 ANQGSEA. CDR3 sequence: CSGGTGSRNEQFF. Here the CDR3 DNA reads TGCAGCGGCGGGACAGGGTCTCGCAATGAGCAGTTCTTC.

The rearrangement links TRBV12-3 or TRBV12-4 to TRBJ1-5; no reliable D call. The CDR3 is 13 residues long. The V and J ends lost 0 bases and 4 bases respectively, with 4 bases between them. CDR3 sequence reads: CASSLAENQPQHF. CDR3 DNA: TGTGCCAGCAGTTTAGCAGAGAATCAGCCCCAGCATTTT.

The chain combines TRBV7-9 with TRBJ2-1; 12 bases are shared with TRBD2. The CDR3 has 15 residues. The ends lost 5 bases at V and 7 bases at J; junction bases unmatched: 6. CDR1 and CDR2 (germline): SEHNR, FQNEAQ (reference sequence). The CDR3 DNA reads TGTGCCAGCAGCCGCGGGACTAGCGGGTGGAATGAGCAGTTCTTC. It translates to CASSRGTSGWNEQFF.